The text below deals with one TCR beta chain. Its specificity is not known. Sequenced by immunoSEQ multiplex PCR; TCRdb stores in-frame clones only, minus some. This table has some 44,000 clones, around 80% appearing once. This specimen comes from a study of OX40 agonist ivuxolimab in advanced cancers. Overall study results and limits: Partial responders receiving 0.1-3.0 mg/kg showed among the lowest clonal expansion.

The CDR3 spans 18 residues. Germline V gives CDR1 WNHNN, CDR2 SYGVQD (reference sequence). The V gene end was trimmed by 2 bases and the J gene end by 3 bases; junction bases not matched to a gene: 10. V is TRBV10-1 and J is TRBJ2-3; 11 nucleotides align to TRBD2. The sample was CD4+ or CD8+ T cells sorted from blood, taken in a trial of the OX40 agonist ivuxolimab. The receptor was isolated from an adult with an advanced solid tumor such as melanoma, head and neck, liver or kidney cancer. The CDR3 sequence is CASSELSISGRVTDTQYF. DNA of the CDR3: TGCGCCAGCAGTGAGCTTTCTATTAGCGGGAGGGTAACAGATACGCAGTATTTT.